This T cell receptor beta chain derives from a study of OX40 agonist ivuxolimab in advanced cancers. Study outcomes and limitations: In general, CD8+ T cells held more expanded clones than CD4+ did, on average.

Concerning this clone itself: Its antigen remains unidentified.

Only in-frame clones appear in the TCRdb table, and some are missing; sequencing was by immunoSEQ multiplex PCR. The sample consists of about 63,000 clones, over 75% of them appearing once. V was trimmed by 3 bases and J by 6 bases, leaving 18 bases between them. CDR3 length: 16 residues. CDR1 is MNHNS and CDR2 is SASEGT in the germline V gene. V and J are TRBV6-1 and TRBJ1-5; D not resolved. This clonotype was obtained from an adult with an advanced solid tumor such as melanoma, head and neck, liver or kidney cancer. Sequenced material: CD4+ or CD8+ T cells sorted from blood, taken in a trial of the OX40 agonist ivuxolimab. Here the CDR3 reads CASSDRPSHVGQPQHF. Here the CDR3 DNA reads TGTGCCAGCAGTGATAGGCCCTCTCATGTGGGTCAGCCCCAGCATTTT.